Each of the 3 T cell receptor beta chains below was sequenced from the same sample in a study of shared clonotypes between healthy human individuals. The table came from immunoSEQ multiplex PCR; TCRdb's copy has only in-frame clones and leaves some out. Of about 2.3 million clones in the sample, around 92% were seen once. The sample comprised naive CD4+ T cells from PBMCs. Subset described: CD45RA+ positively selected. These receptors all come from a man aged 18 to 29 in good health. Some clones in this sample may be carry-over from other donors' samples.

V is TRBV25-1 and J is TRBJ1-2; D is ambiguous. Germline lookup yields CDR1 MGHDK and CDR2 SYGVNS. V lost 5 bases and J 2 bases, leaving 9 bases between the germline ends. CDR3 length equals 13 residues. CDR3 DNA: TGTGCCAGCAGTCCCGACGTAAACTATGGCTACACCTTC. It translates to CASSPDVNYGYTF.

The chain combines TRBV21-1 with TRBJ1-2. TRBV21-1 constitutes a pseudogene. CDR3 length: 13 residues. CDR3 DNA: TGTGCCAGCGTCAGGGAGACTAACTATGGCTACACCTTC. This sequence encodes CASVRETNYGYTF.

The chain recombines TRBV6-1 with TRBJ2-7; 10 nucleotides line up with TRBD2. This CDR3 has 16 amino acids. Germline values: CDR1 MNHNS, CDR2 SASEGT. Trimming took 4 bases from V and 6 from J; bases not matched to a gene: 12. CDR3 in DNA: TGTGCCAGCAGTGCGAAAAGCGGGAGGGCCTCGGGCGAGCAGTACTTC. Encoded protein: CASSAKSGRASGEQYF.